Following are 20 T cell receptor beta chains from one sample sequenced in a study of cytomegalovirus exposure and HLA in healthy donors. PCR amplification relied on 60 Vbeta primers (plus 13 Jbeta primers). The method was immunoSEQ multiplex PCR; TCRdb's version includes in-frame clones alone and lacks a portion of them. This sample has some 54,000 clones, with 75% to 85% found just once. Sequencing was carried out using PBMCs. The receptors shown here come from a male donor in good health and CMV-seronegative.

The rearrangement joins TRBV9 to TRBJ1-2; D is unresolved. This CDR3 region has 13 residues. V lost 0 bases, J lost 2 bases, and 5 bases lay in between. Germline V lookup: CDR1 SGDLS, CDR2 YYNGEE. In nucleotides, the CDR3 is TGTGCCAGCAGCGTAGCACAGAACTATGGCTACACCTTC. It translates to CASSVAQNYGYTF.

This clone was found once. The gene calls are TRBV7-9 and TRBJ1-3; no clear D gene. Between the trimmed V and J ends, which lost 4 bases and 2 bases, there was a span of 6 bases. This CDR3 has 13 residues. The germline gives CDR1 SEHNR, CDR2 FQNEAQ (reference sequence). The CDR3 region is CASSYPAGNTIYF. The CDR3 DNA is TGTGCCAGCAGCTATCCAGCTGGAAACACCATATATTTT.

This chain connects TRBV11-2 to TRBJ1-2; 8 positions agree with TRBD1. Germline V gives CDR1 SGHAT, CDR2 FQNNGV. After removal of 5 bases from V and 1 base from J, the junction contained 9 bases not matched to a gene. CDR3 length equals 16 residues. The CDR3 coding sequence is TGTGCCAGCAGCCCTATTGGACAGGGACTTAACTATGGCTACACCTTC. Protein: CASSPIGQGLNYGYTF.

The CDR3 bases are TGTGCCAGCAGTTTACAGGCAGGGTATGAGGAAAAACTGTTTTTT. This encodes CASSLQAGYEEKLFF. V gene TRBV27 combines with J gene TRBJ1-4, with D possibly TRBD1 on 5 matching bases. CDR1 and CDR2 from the germline V gene are MNHEY and SMNVEV (reference sequence). The germline V and J ends were trimmed by 2 bases and 8 bases, with 15 bases remaining between them. There are 15 residues in the CDR3.

V is TRBV4-2 and J is TRBJ2-3; D possibly corresponds to TRBD1 (7 bases). Germline V gene data show CDR1 as LGHNA and CDR2 as YNFKEQ. V lost 1 base, J lost 2 bases, and 13 bases lay in between. The CDR3 loop spans 16 amino acids. The CDR3 region has the DNA TGTGCCAGCAGCCAAGTCGGGGGACAGACCACAGATACGCAGTATTTT. It codes for CASSQVGGQTTDTQYF.

This chain uses TRBV30 with TRBJ1-4; 8 positions agree with TRBD1. Germline V gene lookup returns CDR1 GTSNPN and CDR2 SVGIG (reference sequence). Trimming cost V 5 bases and J 6 bases; bases outside gene matches: 8. The CDR3 has 14 amino acids. The CDR3, as DNA: TGTGCCTGGGCACCGACAGGGGAGGATGAAAAACTGTTTTTT. Translated, it gives CAWAPTGEDEKLFF.

This clone has a handful of counts. V gene TRBV5-4 combines with J gene TRBJ2-2; 9 bases agree with TRBD1. V was pared by 4 bases and J by 4 bases, with 5 bases of the junction left unmatched. The CDR3 has 15 residues. The germline V gene has CDR1 SGHNT and CDR2 YYREEE (reference sequence). The CDR3 region has the DNA TGTGCCAGCAGCCCGACAGGGGGGGTCACCGGGGAGCTGTTTTTT. As protein: CASSPTGGVTGELFF.

The rearrangement uses TRBV30 and TRBJ2-5, with TRBD2 matching over 14 bases. The CDR3 contains 16 residues. Germline CDR1 is GTSNPN and CDR2 is SVGIG (reference sequence). The J segment lost 4 bases and the V segment lost 0 bases, leaving 4 bases of the junction unmatched. The CDR3 sequence is CAWSVGGTSGGETQYF. DNA of the CDR3: TGTGCCTGGAGTGTAGGTGGGACTAGCGGGGGAGAGACCCAGTACTTC.

The chain uses TRBV12-2 and TRBJ1-5. TRBV12-2 constitutes a pseudogene. The CDR3 spans 15 residues. The CDR3 DNA reads as TGTGCAAGTCGCCCACCGTACTTGAGCAATCAGCCCCAGCATTTT. Translating it yields CASRPPYLSNQPQHF.

This clone was counted a few times. This CDR3 is CASSLGTIPYEQYF. CDR3 sequence (DNA): TGCGCCAGCAGCTTGGGGACAATCCCCTACGAGCAGTACTTC. The chain recombines TRBV5-1 with TRBJ2-5, with a possible D match to TRBD1 (5 bases). The end of the DNA is better explained by TRBJ2-7, so the J call may be wrong. CDR1 is SGHRS, CDR2 YFSETQ, per germline. This CDR3 is built from 14 residues.

The chain links TRBV19 to TRBJ2-3; 10 bases are a match to TRBD1. Germline V CDR1 and CDR2: LNHDA, SQIVND (reference sequence). CDR3 length: 17 amino acids. Trimming took 3 bases from V and 8 from J; bases not matched to a gene: 14. CDR3 amino acids: CASSMRGSGQGWGTQYF. The CDR3 nucleotides are TGTGCCAGTAGTATGAGGGGGTCGGGACAGGGGTGGGGTACGCAGTATTTT.

The V call is TRBV10-3, the J call TRBJ2-5; no firm D call. The J call is in doubt because the DNA end fits TRBJ2-7 better. Germline V CDR1 and CDR2: ENHRY, SYGVKD. This CDR3 contains 12 residues. The CDR3 DNA follows: TGTGCCATCAGTGAAGTTTCCTACGAGCAGTACTTC. Amino acids: CAISEVSYEQYF.

The chain links TRBV6-4 to TRBJ2-5; D is undetermined. The CDR3 is 13 residues long. Trimming pared 3 bases from V and 2 bases from J, leaving 7 bases between. CDR1 is MRHNA and CDR2 is SNTAGT in the germline V gene. In DNA form, the CDR3 reads TGTGCCAGCAGTGAGACACCTCAAGAGACCCAGTACTTC. Translation gives CASSETPQETQYF.

This clone appeared once. The rearrangement links TRBV19 to TRBJ2-7; a possible D gene is TRBD1 (5 bases). The V gene's germline CDR1 is LNHDA and CDR2 SQIVND (reference sequence). The V and J ends lost 5 bases and 0 bases respectively, with 11 bases between them. This CDR3 comprises 14 residues. DNA for the CDR3: TGTGCCAGTAGTCCACGACAGATCTCCTACGAGCAGTACTTC. As protein: CASSPRQISYEQYF.

V usage is TRBV19 and J usage is TRBJ2-1; 9 positions match TRBD2. This CDR3 region has 16 residues. Trimming removed 4 bases from V and 5 bases from J; junction bases left unmatched: 9. Germline CDR1 reads LNHDA; CDR2 reads SQIVND (reference sequence). In DNA form, the CDR3 reads TGTGCCAGTAGTAATATCGGCGGGGGGGCCCACAATGAGCAGTTCTTC. It codes for CASSNIGGGAHNEQFF.

This clone was observed a handful of times. The V call is TRBV4-3, the J call TRBJ2-1; TRBD2 matches 11 bases. This CDR3 is built from 15 residues. J was trimmed by 3 bases and V by 5 bases; bases with no gene match: 3. Germline loops: CDR1 LGHNA, CDR2 YSLEER. DNA of the CDR3: TGCGCCAGCAGCTACGGGACTAGCGGCTACAATGAGCAGTTCTTC. It specifies CASSYGTSGYNEQFF.

This rearrangement joins TRBV18 to TRBJ2-7, with TRBD2 matching 8 bases. Germline CDR1 is KGHSH and CDR2 is LQKENI. The junction had 11 bases not matched to a gene; V was cut back by 9 bases and J by 4 bases. The CDR3 has 14 residues. The CDR3 spells CASHPSGGSYEQYF. The CDR3, as DNA: TGTGCCAGTCATCCCAGCGGGGGTTCTTACGAGCAGTACTTC. The variable domain in full, completed from reference TRBV18 and TRBJ2-7, reads NAGVMQNPRHLVRRRGQEARLRCSPMKGHSHVYWYRQLPEEGLKFMVYLQKENIIDESGMPKERFSAEFPKEGPSILRIQQVVRGDSAAYFCASHPSGGSYEQYFGPGTRLTVT.

This clone was seen a few times. The CDR3 coding sequence is TGTGCCAGCAGCTTAGACGTGCAAGGGGCAGCGAACGAAAAACTGTTTTTT. It yields the protein CASSLDVQGAANEKLFF. The chain recombines TRBV7-9 with TRBJ1-4, with D possibly matching TRBD1 (5 bases). The CDR3 runs to 17 residues. The V end was cut by 1 base, the J end by 8 bases, with 20 bases between. Germline V gene lookup returns CDR1 SEHNR and CDR2 FQNEAQ (reference sequence).

V is TRBV27 and J is TRBJ1-2; 8 bases match TRBD1. Germline V lookup: CDR1 MNHEY, CDR2 SMNVEV (reference sequence). The CDR3 totals 17 residues. V shed 0 bases, J shed 1 base, and the junction held 7 bases outside the gene matches. The CDR3 loop reads CASSLSGQEEVNYGYTF. The CDR3 DNA sequence: TGTGCCAGCAGTTTATCGGGACAGGAGGAGGTTAACTATGGCTACACCTTC.

V and J are TRBV7-6 and TRBJ2-6; D gene unclear. V was clipped by 3 bases and J by 0 bases, with 15 bases between them. Per germline, CDR1 SGHVS and CDR2 FNYEAQ. The CDR3 has 18 amino acids. CDR3 protein: CASSFFRPQSSGANVLTF. The CDR3 bases are TGTGCCAGCAGCTTCTTTCGACCACAGAGCTCTGGGGCCAACGTCCTGACTTTC.